This TCR beta chain was sequenced during a study of blood T cell repertoires in COVID-19. Study-level background: Spain, Italy and the United States supplied samples that represented acute and convalescent COVID-19.

The assay was immunoSEQ multiplex PCR, and TCRdb's table has in-frame clones only and misses some. The table has fewer than 500,000 clones, around nine tenths seen once; the top ten hold roughly 0.78%. The V and J ends lost 3 bases and 1 base respectively, with 9 bases between them. CDR3 length: 14 residues. Germline V gene lookup returns CDR1 LNHDA and CDR2 SQIVND (reference sequence). Sequencing used peripheral blood. This TCR derives from a young man with COVID-19, enrolled during active disease. The chain is built from TRBV19 and TRBJ1-1; maybe TRBD1 (6 bases). In nucleotides, the CDR3 is TGTGCCAGTAGTATCACAGGGCGGAACACTGAAGCTTTCTTT. Protein product: CASSITGRNTEAFF.